Detailed here is one T cell receptor beta chain. Each person with ophthalmopathy scored at least 3 on the Clinical Activity Score, reached NOSPECS grade 4 or higher, and had been ill under 3 months. The sample belongs to a study of T cells in Graves' hyperthyroidism and ophthalmopathy. TCR beta CDR3 region amplification was performed from RNA transcripts. The study used the HTBI primer set for a first-round RT-PCR of the TCR CDR3. TCRdb independently ran MiXCR on the multiplex PCR reads; one entry per CDR3 protein. The top ten hold more than 30% of the sample, which has about 640,000 distinct CDR3 sequences, about a fifth seen once. The CDR3 consists of 12 residues. Per germline, CDR1 MNHNS and CDR2 SASEGT. The germline V and J ends were trimmed by 5 bases and 6 bases, with 11 bases remaining between them.

This clonotype was obtained from a man between 25 and 39 years old with Graves' ophthalmopathy. V gene TRBV6-1 combines with J gene TRBJ2-7; D is ambiguous. Source material: blood. CDR3 bases: TGTGCCAGCAGTACTGACTTCCGCGAGCAGTACTTC. This encodes CASSTDFREQYF.